This T cell receptor (beta chain) is from a study of shared clonotypes between healthy human individuals. Here immunoSEQ multiplex PCR was the method, and the copy in TCRdb shows in-frame clones only, minus some. This sample has 2 million to 2.5 million clones, with more than 85% found just once. Between the trimmed V and J ends, which lost 1 base and 7 bases, there was a span of 14 bases. Germline V lookup: CDR1 SGHTA, CDR2 FQGNSA. The CDR3 runs to 14 residues. The sequence was collected from a man between 18 and 29 years old in good health. Some clones in this sample may be carry-over from other donors' samples. The V and J genes are TRBV7-2 and TRBJ2-7; a weak D match, TRBD2 (5 bases). The source material was naive CD4+ T cells from PBMCs. The subset was: CD45RA+ positively selected. The CDR3 reads CASSLDRGSLEQYF. DNA for the CDR3: TGTGCCAGCAGCTTAGATCGCGGGTCCTTGGAGCAGTACTTC.